The entry that follows covers one T cell receptor beta chain sequence. The antigen is undetermined. Profiled with immunoSEQ multiplex PCR; TCRdb holds only in-frame clones, not every one. The sample shows roughly 75,000 clones, 85% to 90% of them seen only once. This sample is drawn from a study of OX40 agonist ivuxolimab in advanced cancers. Study summary: With ivuxolimab, an agonistic anti-OX40 (CD134) antibody, patients were treated. Whole-study results and caveats: Some nonresponders additionally presented with little normalized T-cell clonal expansion. CD4+ and CD8+ T cells in blood underwent clonal expansion by week 6 at 0.1 to 3.0 mg/kg. There were, on average, more expanded clones in CD8+ T cells than in CD4+.

In germline, CDR1 is SGHNT, CDR2 YYREEE (reference sequence). CDR3 size: 12 residues. V was pared by 4 bases and J by 8 bases, with 10 bases between. The chain recombines TRBV5-4 with TRBJ2-1; D ambiguous. Sequencing used CD4+ or CD8+ T cells sorted from blood, obtained in a trial of the OX40 agonist ivuxolimab. The source of this sequence is an adult with an advanced solid tumor such as melanoma, head and neck, liver or kidney cancer. The CDR3 DNA is TGTGCCAGCAGCCCGGACGCCGATGAGCAGTTCTTC. As protein: CASSPDADEQFF.